Included here is one T cell receptor beta chain sequence, with context. Its binding antigen is unknown. Per-base quality was not reported, and no clone a single base away is much larger than it. This sample is drawn from a study of blood T cells in healthy people across ages (dated by TCRdb to about 2015). Study-wide context: Template switching captured roughly one uniquely barcoded TCR beta cDNA molecule per two T cells in model experiments. The donors were divided into four age groups: young (average approximately 17 years), middle-aged (approximately 39), aged (approximately 62) and long-lived (around 87). Using the same blood draw, the study looked at two additional independent replicas of 1 million unique cDNA reads for two donors, one aged 18 to 30 and the other aged 80 or older. Using deep sequencing normalized with unique cDNA molecular identifiers, the study measured how TCR beta repertoire diversity changes with age. To avoid experimental bias, donors of different ages were distributed randomly across sequencing lanes.

Beyond this particular receptor, the publication reports: The CMV infection status of donors was not known, potentially confounding age-related changes in expanded clonotypes. Compared with the aged group, the long-lived group had more naive CD4+ T cells, fewer expanded clones and increased TCR diversity, a pattern suggesting age selection. Estimates of total diversity from one million sequenced T cells were regarded as lower bounds and underestimates. Observed TCR beta diversity per million T cells fell roughly linearly with age, and a significant reduction was already apparent by age around 40. A strong correlation was found between observed TCR beta diversity and the percentage of naive T cells measured by flow cytometry. Since profiling was done on bulk unsorted PBMCs, naive and antigen-experienced compartments could not be conclusively compared.

Library prep was done by 5' RACE. Sequenced using an Illumina HiSeq 2500. A second PCR of roughly 7 to 12 cycles was performed with a sample-barcoded 5' primer and a J-beta primer mix. A unique molecular identifier was introduced onto each TCR beta cDNA molecule by a template-switch 5' adaptor carrying 12 random nucleotides. At least 3 million CDR3-containing paired-end reads were obtained from each sample. First-strand cDNA synthesis was performed from all RNA using the Mint cDNA synthesis kit, with priming by a TRBC-specific oligonucleotide. After uracil-DNA glycosylase treatment, a first 18-cycle PCR used universal primers M1SS and BC2_uni_R on all cDNA. In the authors' own workflow: Each sample was normalized by randomly selecting 1 million high-quality reads, each carrying a distinct molecular identifier. Instead of being binned into consensus sequences, reads with shared molecular identifiers were discarded. MiTCR, run with a Q25 quality threshold and the strictest error-elimination algorithm, handled CDR3 identification, clonotype clustering and error correction. A nonparametric unseen species model with Euler transformation was used to estimate a lower bound on total TCR beta diversity. In-frame beta chains were kept once TCRdb had trimmed the public reads at Q25 with fastp and called clones with MiXCR. Each record represents a unique CDR3 protein, reported with the most common genes and DNA among its rows. The V and J calls here are based on TCRdb, not the publication. This sample has fewer than 1,000,000 distinct CDR3 sequences in its table, and about 42% of those were observed once. The biggest ten clones account for 15% to 20% of the sample.

The donors were around 39 Caucasian individuals from Russia, aged 6 to 90 years, who were systemically healthy. Each donor gave about 9.8 milliliters of peripheral blood, drawn into EDTA-treated Vacutainer tubes. Ficoll-Paque density-gradient centrifugation was used to isolate PBMCs, with at least 6.5 million per sample. Trizol reagent was used to extract total RNA from the PBMCs, yielding at least 5.5 micrograms per sample. For every donor, an aliquot of PBMCs went through flow cytometry to measure the percentages of naive CD45RAhigh/CD27high T cells. From the cysteine up to the phenylalanine, the CDR3 has a length of 16 residues. Here the CDR3 DNA is all that survives: 48 bases in frame from base 1. In the germline V gene, CDR1 corresponds to SGHRS and CDR2 to YFSETQ. For this chain, trimming is 1 base at the V end and 5 bases at the J end, and the number of junction bases without a gene match is 9.

Sequencing was carried out using blood. This TCR came from an elderly man in good health. The V gene is TRBV5-1 and the J gene is TRBJ2-5; 9 central bases correspond to TRBD1. The CDR3 protein sequence reads: CASSLPRTGVDETQYF. The nucleotides are TGCGCCAGCAGCTTGCCCAGGACAGGGGTAGATGAGACCCAGTACTTC.